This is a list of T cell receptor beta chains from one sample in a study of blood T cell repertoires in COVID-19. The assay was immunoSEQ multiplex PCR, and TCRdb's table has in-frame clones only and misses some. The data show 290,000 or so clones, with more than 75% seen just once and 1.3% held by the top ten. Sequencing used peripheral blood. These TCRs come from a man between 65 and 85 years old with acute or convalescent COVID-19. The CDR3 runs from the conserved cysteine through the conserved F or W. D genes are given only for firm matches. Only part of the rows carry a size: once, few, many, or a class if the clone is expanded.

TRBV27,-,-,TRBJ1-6,TGTGCCAGCAGTTTACGGCCGGGAGCGGCTTCACCCCTCCACTTT,CASSLRPGAASPLHF
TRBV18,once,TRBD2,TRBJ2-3,TGTGCCAGCTCACCAAGTCGTCCTAGCGGGGGGGATACGCAGTATTTT,CASSPSRPSGGDTQYF
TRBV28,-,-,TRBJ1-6,TGTGCCAGCAGTTTTAAGGGAGGTTCACCCCTCCACTTT,CASSFKGGSPLHF
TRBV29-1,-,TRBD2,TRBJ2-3,TGCAGCGTTGGAAGGACTAGCGGGAGTGGTACGCAGTATTTT,CSVGRTSGSGTQYF
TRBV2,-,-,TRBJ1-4,TGTGCCAGCAGTGCTGCGTTCGGACTTGCAACTAATGAAAAACTGTTTTTT,CASSAAFGLATNEKLFF
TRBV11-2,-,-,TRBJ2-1,TGTGCCAGCAGCGCTACGTACCGCTCCTACAATGAGCAGTTCTTC,CASSATYRSYNEQFF
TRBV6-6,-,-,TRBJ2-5,TGTGCCAGCAGTAGCGAGCCGCAAGAGACCCAGTACTTC,CASSSEPQETQYF
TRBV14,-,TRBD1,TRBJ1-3,TGTGCCAGCAGCCGAAGGACAGGGTCTGGAAACACCATATATTTT,CASSRRTGSGNTIYF
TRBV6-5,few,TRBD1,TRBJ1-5,TGTGCCAGCAGTTCCGCGCCGCGACAGGGTAATCAGCCCCAGCATTTT,CASSSAPRQGNQPQHF
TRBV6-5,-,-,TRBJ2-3,TGTGCCAGCAGTCGGACAGTCACAGATACGCAGTATTTT,CASSRTVTDTQYF
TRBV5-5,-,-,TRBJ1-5,TGTGCCAGCAGCTTACAGGGAGGCAATCAGCCCCAGCATTTT,CASSLQGGNQPQHF
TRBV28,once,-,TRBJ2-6,TGTGCCAGCAGTGGACAGTCCTCTGGGGCCAACGTCCTGACTTTC,CASSGQSSGANVLTF
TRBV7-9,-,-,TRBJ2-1,TGTGCCAGCAGCTCGCTAGCGAACGATGAGCAGTTCTTC,CASSSLANDEQFF
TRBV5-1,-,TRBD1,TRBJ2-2,TGCGCCAGCAGATTTGGGGTCAGGGGGCGCGTCACTGGGGAGCTGTTTTTT,CASRFGVRGRVTGELFF
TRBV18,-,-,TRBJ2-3,TGTGCCAGCTCACCGGGGAGTGTGTCAGATACGCAGTATTTT,CASSPGSVSDTQYF
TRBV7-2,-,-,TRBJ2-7,TGTGCCAGCAGCTCCTGGGCCCTCGGCGCCTTCGGCGAGCAGTACTTC,CASSSWALGAFGEQYF
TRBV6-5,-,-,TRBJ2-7,TGTGCCAGCAGGAACCAGTGGGGGGACTCCTACGAGCAGTACTTC,CASRNQWGDSYEQYF
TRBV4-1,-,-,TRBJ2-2,TGCGCCAGCAGCCGGATGGGAAGGGGTGCCGGGGAGCTGTTTTTT,CASSRMGRGAGELFF
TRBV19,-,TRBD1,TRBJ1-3,TGTGCCAGTAACACCGGGACAGGGTTATCCGGAAACACCATATATTTT,CASNTGTGLSGNTIYF
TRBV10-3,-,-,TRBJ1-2,TGTGCCATCAGTGAGGGAACAGGGTCTGGCTACACCTTC,CAISEGTGSGYTF
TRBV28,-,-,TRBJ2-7,TGTGCCAGCAGTTTGCAGGACAGCACCTACGAGCAGTACTTC,CASSLQDSTYEQYF
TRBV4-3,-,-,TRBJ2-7,TGCGCCAGCAGCTTAGGACAAGTGGGGGAGCAGTACTTC,CASSLGQVGEQYF
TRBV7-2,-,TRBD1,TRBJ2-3,TGTGCCAGCAGCTTCCGGGACAGAGACACAGATACGCAGTATTTT,CASSFRDRDTDTQYF
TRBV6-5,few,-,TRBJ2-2,TGTGCCAGCAGCCCCCTGCCCCGGTTGGAGCTGTTTTTT,CASSPLPRLELFF
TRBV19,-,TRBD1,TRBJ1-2,TGTGCCAGTAGTTTACAGGGGGCGCGGTCGGATGGCTACACCTTC,CASSLQGARSDGYTF
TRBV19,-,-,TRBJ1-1,TGTGCCAGTACCAGGACAACAAACACTGAAGCTTTCTTT,CASTRTTNTEAFF
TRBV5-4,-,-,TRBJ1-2,TGTGCCAGCAGCTTGGAAGGGGACTACACCTTC,CASSLEGDYTF
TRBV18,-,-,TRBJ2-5,TGTGCCAGCTCACCTAACGCCGGGGAGACCCAGTACTTC,CASSPNAGETQYF
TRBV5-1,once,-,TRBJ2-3,TGCGCCAGCAGCTCGGTGGCCCCTAGCGTTAGCACAGATACGCAGTATTTT,CASSSVAPSVSTDTQYF
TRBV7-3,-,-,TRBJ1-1,TGTGCCAGCAGCATAGGACTAAACACTGAAGCTTTCTTT,CASSIGLNTEAFF
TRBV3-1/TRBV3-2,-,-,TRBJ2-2,TGTGCCAGCAGCCTTTACCGGTTAACCGGGGAGCTGTTTTTT,CASSLYRLTGELFF
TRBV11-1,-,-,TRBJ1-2,TGTGCCAGCAGCCCTGGAGCAGGGCCCGGATATGGCTACACCTTC,CASSPGAGPGYGYTF
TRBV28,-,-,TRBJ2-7,TGTGCCAGCAGTTTACGCAGGCTTAACTACGAGCAGTACTTC,CASSLRRLNYEQYF
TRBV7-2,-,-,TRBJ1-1,TGTGCCAGCAGCTCACAAGGGGGGAACACTGAAGCTTTCTTT,CASSSQGGNTEAFF
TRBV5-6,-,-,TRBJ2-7,TGTGCCAGCAGCTTGGTGGCACCCTACGAGCAGTACTTC,CASSLVAPYEQYF
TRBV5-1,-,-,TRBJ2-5,TGCGCCAGCAGCCCTGGAGGTGGAAATCGGGAGACCCAGTACTTC,CASSPGGGNRETQYF
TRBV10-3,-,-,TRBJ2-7,TGTGCCATCAGTGACGGTTACGAGCAGTACTTC,CAISDGYEQYF
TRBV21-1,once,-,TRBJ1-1,TGTGCCAGCAGCAAAGTTTCCGGAGATCGTGGAGCTTTCTTT,CASSKVSGDRGAFF
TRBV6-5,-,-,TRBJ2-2,TGTGCCAGCATTAAGACCGCTCGGGCCGGGGAGCTGTTTTTT,CASIKTARAGELFF
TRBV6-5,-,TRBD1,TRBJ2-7,TGTGCCAGCAGCTTACAGGGGGCCTACGAGCAGTACTTC,CASSLQGAYEQYF
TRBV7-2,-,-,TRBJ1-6,TGTGCCAGCGCCGAGGAGGGGGGGATGAATTCACCCCTCCACTTT,CASAEEGGMNSPLHF
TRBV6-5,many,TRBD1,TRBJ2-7,TGTGCCAGCGGACAGGGGACCTACGAGCAGTACTTC,CASGQGTYEQYF